The 26 T cell receptor beta chains given below trace back to one sample, sequenced in a study of T cells in Graves' hyperthyroidism and ophthalmopathy. Amplified TCR beta CDR3 regions came from RNA transcripts. HTBI primers were the set used in a first-round RT-PCR of the TCR CDR3. Via MiXCR, TCRdb re-called the multiplex PCR reads, giving one row per CDR3 protein. There are about 610,000 distinct CDR3 sequences in the sample; about 15% occur only once, and about 4.5% lies in the top ten. Material for sequencing was blood. Source of these receptors: a woman between 35 and 50 years old with Graves' ophthalmopathy.

This clonotype was counted at least ten times. The V and J genes are TRBV7-3 and TRBJ2-2, with 10 bases aligning to TRBD2. Germline V gene lookup returns CDR1 SGHTA and CDR2 FQGTGA. J lost 1 base, V lost 10 bases, and 3 bases had no gene match. The CDR3 contains 14 residues. The CDR3 DNA reads TGTGCCACGTTAGCGGGAGGGAACACCGGGGAGCTGTTTTTT. Its translation is CATLAGGNTGELFF.

In its sample, this clonotype was seen a few times. Possible read error: a much larger clone is one base away. The chain recombines TRBV29-1 with TRBJ2-7; 13 bases line up with TRBD2. With V trimmed by 7 bases and J by 5 bases, 8 bases remained unmatched. Germline V CDR1 and CDR2: SQVTM, ANQGSEA. The CDR3 is 14 residues long. CDR3 in DNA: TGCAGCGCCGAAGGACTAGCGGGAGTGGACGAGCAGTACTTC. Protein sequence: CSAEGLAGVDEQYF.

This clonotype was seen repeatedly, ten times or more. This chain connects TRBV19 to TRBJ2-7, with D maybe TRBD2 (6 bases). Germline CDR1 reads LNHDA; CDR2 reads SQIVND (reference sequence). This CDR3 contains 15 residues. Deletions cut 6 bases from V and 0 bases from J, with 15 bases between. CDR3 DNA sequence: TGTGCCAGTAGGACTAGAAACGTGTACTCCTACGAGCAGTACTTC. Protein: CASRTRNVYSYEQYF.

This clonotype was seen repeatedly, ten times or more. This rearrangement joins TRBV5-1 to TRBJ2-7; 11 nucleotides align to TRBD2. V was clipped by 1 base and J by 0 bases; unmatched bases: 6. There are 17 residues in the CDR3. Germline CDR1 and CDR2: SGHRS and YFSETQ. CDR3 sequence: CASSLNLAGGLSYEQYF. CDR3 nucleotide sequence: TGCGCCAGCAGCTTGAACCTAGCGGGAGGCCTCTCCTACGAGCAGTACTTC.

The chain uses TRBV6-5 and TRBJ1-1; D is ambiguous. This CDR3 comprises 11 residues. Germline values: CDR1 MNHEY, CDR2 SVGAGI. V lost 4 bases to trimming and J lost 8 bases, with 8 bases between them. For the CDR3, the DNA is TGTGCCAGCAGTTCGACCTTAGAAGCTTTCTTT. Translation gives CASSSTLEAFF.

This clonotype has ten or more counts. The chain combines TRBV6-1 with TRBJ1-1; possibly TRBD1 for D (5 bases). The CDR3 extends over 11 amino acids. The germline V gene encodes CDR1 MNHNS and CDR2 SASEGT. The ends were cut back, 10 bases at V and 5 bases at J, with 11 bases in the middle. Written as DNA, the CDR3 is TGTGCCACAAAATGGGGGACTGAAGCTTTCTTT. Translated: CATKWGTEAFF.

This clonotype has a handful of counts. The chain carries TRBV7-2 and TRBJ2-7, with TRBD1 identical over 8 bases. Trimming cost V 5 bases and J 5 bases; bases outside gene matches: 11. This CDR3 region has 15 residues. Germline V CDR1 and CDR2: SGHTA, FQGNSA. The CDR3 bases are TGTGCCAGCAGCCCACGGGGACAGGTAAACGACGAGCAGTACTTC. Residues: CASSPRGQVNDEQYF.

This clonotype occurred many times. The V gene is TRBV12-3 or TRBV12-4, the J gene TRBJ1-2; no clear D gene. This CDR3 comprises 13 residues. V shed 4 bases and J shed 2 bases, with 8 bases lying between them. CDR3 coding DNA: TGTGCCAGCAGTTCCCAGCTCAACTATGGCTACACCTTC. It translates to CASSSQLNYGYTF.

This clonotype was detected a few times. The rearrangement joins TRBV7-3 to TRBJ1-1, with D possibly matching TRBD1 (5 bases). The CDR3 is 14 amino acids. V lost 6 bases, J lost 7 bases, and 18 bases lay in between. CDR1 is SGHTA, CDR2 FQGTGA, per germline. The CDR3 coding sequence is TGTGCCAGCAGACCCACCTCGGACACTTTTGAAGCTTTCTTT. Translation gives CASRPTSDTFEAFF.

As to this clonotype: The conserved phenylalanine or tryptophan is not found at the CDR3 terminus, so this likely reflects a read error. The DNA is omitted, as the CDR3 cannot be located on it reliably, and the CDR3 follows TCRdb's listing. This chain links TRBV6-5 with TRBJ2-7; the D segment call TRBD2 is taken from the table without a DNA check. Germline V gives CDR1 MNHEY, CDR2 SVGAGI. The CDR3 spans 9 residues, counting both ends. The CDR3 is CASSYSVAG.

In this sample, this clonotype turned up many times. The chain combines TRBV18 with TRBJ2-7, with D uncertain. This CDR3 has 13 amino acids. Trimming removed 0 bases at V and 5 bases at J, with 8 bases between. Per the germline V gene, CDR1 is KGHSH and CDR2 is LQKENI. The CDR3: CASSPPVRNEQYF. CDR3 coding DNA: TGTGCCAGCTCACCACCCGTGAGGAACGAGCAGTACTTC.

This clonotype was recorded only once. The genes are TRBV15 and TRBJ1-1; D may be TRBD1 (5 bases). Per germline, CDR1 LNHNV and CDR2 YYDKDF (reference sequence). There are 16 residues in the CDR3. V was shortened by 1 base and J by 4 bases, with 16 bases between the two germline ends. CDR3 sequence (DNA): TGTGCCACCAGCAGAGCGGCAGGGTGGGTTAGCACTGAAGCTTTCTTT. Protein product: CATSRAAGWVSTEAFF.

The gene calls are TRBV20-1 and TRBJ1-2; a weak D match, TRBD1 (5 bases). Germline values: CDR1 DFQATT, CDR2 SNEGSKA (reference sequence). Trimming pared 8 bases from V and 2 bases from J, leaving 15 bases between. The CDR3 runs 13 residues. The CDR3 DNA follows: TGCAGTACGCAGCCAGGGATAAACTATGGCTACACCTTC. Protein: CSTQPGINYGYTF.

This clonotype was recorded a few times. V gene TRBV5-1 combines with J gene TRBJ2-2; 7 bases are shared with TRBD1. Trimming removed 6 bases from V and 4 bases from J; junction bases left unmatched: 9. Germline assignment: CDR1 SGHRS and CDR2 YFSETQ. The CDR3 length is 15 residues. In nucleotides, the CDR3 is TGCGCCAGCACCATCTGGGACAGTTTCACCGGGGAGCTGTTTTTT. Translating it yields CASTIWDSFTGELFF.

In this sample, this clonotype turned up many times. The V gene is TRBV12-3 or TRBV12-4, the J gene TRBJ2-5; perhaps TRBD2 as D (6 bases). CDR3 length: 16 amino acids. V was shortened by 6 bases and J by 7 bases, with 24 bases between the two germline ends. CDR3 in DNA: TGTGCCAGCAGCCTAGGGGCGGGTGCGGGATCGGGGACCCAGTACTTC. It codes for CASSLGAGAGSGTQYF.

In this sample, this clonotype turned up many times. J is TRBJ1-2 and V is TRBV20-1; unclear D gene. Germline V gives CDR1 DFQATT, CDR2 SNEGSKA (reference sequence). With 0 bases removed from V and 5 bases from J, the gap between germline ends came to 10 bases. The CDR3 is 13 amino acids. CDR3 in amino acids: CSAREPGRYGYTF. CDR3 nucleotide sequence: TGCAGTGCTAGAGAACCGGGGAGATATGGCTACACCTTC.

This clonotype was seen ten or more times. This sequence joins TRBV6-6 and TRBJ1-1; tentative D call: TRBD1 (6 bases). In germline, CDR1 is MNHNY, CDR2 SVGAGI (reference sequence). The CDR3 is 19 amino acids. V lost 4 bases, J lost 3 bases, and 27 bases lay in between. CDR3 coding DNA: TGTGCCAGCAGTTGGGCGAAGCAGACAGGACAAAAAATGGACACTGAAGCTTTCTTT. Translation gives CASSWAKQTGQKMDTEAFF.

This clonotype was detected ten times or more. The chain links TRBV6-2 or TRBV6-3 to TRBJ1-6; TRBD1 matches 7 bases. Germline V gene sequence: CDR1 MNHEY, CDR2 SVGEGT. CDR3 length equals 17 residues. After removal of 0 bases from V and 2 bases from J, the junction contained 4 bases not matched to a gene. The CDR3 region is CASSYSRQGTYNSPLHF. As DNA, the CDR3 is TGTGCCAGCAGTTACTCGCGACAGGGCACCTATAATTCACCCCTCCACTTT.

In this sample, this clonotype turned up many times. V is TRBV19 and J is TRBJ1-1; 8 bases are a match to TRBD1. CDR1 is LNHDA, CDR2 SQIVND, per germline (reference sequence). V lost 3 bases to trimming and J lost 0 bases; unmatched junction nucleotides: 12. The CDR3 contains 18 residues. The CDR3 loop is CASSIDRGSNLMNTEAFF. The CDR3 DNA reads as TGTGCCAGTAGTATTGACAGGGGTTCGAACTTAATGAACACTGAAGCTTTCTTT.

This clonotype was counted a few times. The CDR3 protein is CATASSGVTGELFF. For the CDR3, the DNA is TGTGCCACCGCCTCGAGCGGGGTAACCGGGGAGCTGTTTTTT. The J gene is TRBJ2-2, the V gene TRBV7-9; 7 bases agree with TRBD2. Per the germline V gene, CDR1 is SEHNR and CDR2 is FQNEAQ (reference sequence). V trimming: 10 bases; J trimming: 5 bases; junction bases outside the gene matches: 10. This CDR3 is built from 14 residues.

There are many counts of this clonotype. The rearrangement links TRBV20-1 to TRBJ2-5; D gene unclear. This CDR3 comprises 13 residues. The germline V gene encodes CDR1 DFQATT and CDR2 SNEGSKA (reference sequence). V lost 6 bases and J 3 bases, leaving 14 bases between the germline ends. CDR3: CSASSPAKETQYF. The CDR3 nucleotides are TGCAGTGCAAGTAGTCCAGCGAAAGAGACCCAGTACTTC.

This clonotype appeared many times. The chain couples TRBV6-2 or TRBV6-3 to TRBJ2-2; maybe TRBD2 (6 bases). This CDR3 has 14 amino acids. The V end was cut by 8 bases, the J end by 4 bases, with 14 bases between. Germline V gene sequence: CDR1 MNHEY, CDR2 SVGEGT. Here the CDR3 DNA reads TGTGCCAGCTGGGAGAGGGGAGGCACCGGGGAGCTGTTTTTT. Translated, it gives CASWERGGTGELFF.

This clonotype was detected ten times or more. This rearrangement joins TRBV28 to TRBJ2-7, with D maybe TRBD2 (7 bases). The CDR3 covers 18 residues. Trimming removed 5 bases from V and 4 bases from J, with 27 bases in between. Germline CDR1 reads MDHEN; CDR2 reads SYDVKM. CDR3 loop: CASSPLGAIAGATYEQYF. The CDR3 region has the DNA TGTGCCAGCAGTCCGCTGGGGGCTATAGCGGGCGCTACTTACGAGCAGTACTTC.

This clonotype was recorded many times. The V and J genes are TRBV7-2 and TRBJ2-1; D is unclear. Trimming stripped 4 bases from V and 10 bases from J, with 11 bases between. CDR3 size: 12 residues. Per the germline V gene, CDR1 is SGHTA and CDR2 is FQGNSA. CDR3 coding DNA: TGTGCCAGCAGCTCTTTCCCCGGAGAGCAGTTCTTC. Encoded protein: CASSSFPGEQFF.

This clonotype was seen ten or more times. The J gene is TRBJ1-1, the V gene TRBV6-1, with a possible D match to TRBD1 (5 bases). This CDR3 is built from 15 residues. Between the trimmed V and J ends, which lost 7 bases and 2 bases, there was a span of 17 bases. Germline V lookup: CDR1 MNHNS, CDR2 SASEGT. The CDR3 spells CASTVVFGGNTEAFF. The CDR3 region has the DNA TGTGCCAGCACAGTTGTTTTTGGGGGTAACACTGAAGCTTTCTTT.

This chain connects TRBV20-1 to TRBJ1-5, with 7 bases aligning to TRBD1. The CDR3 sequence is 15 residues long. V shed 1 base and J 1 base; nucleotides not matched to a gene: 4. Per the germline V gene, CDR1 is DFQATT and CDR2 is SNEGSKA (reference sequence). The CDR3 protein is CSARVPGGSNQPQHF. CDR3 sequence (DNA): TGCAGTGCTAGAGTTCCAGGGGGGAGCAATCAGCCCCAGCATTTT.